These T cell receptor beta chains were read from a single sample in a study of blood T cell repertoires in COVID-19. Profiled with immunoSEQ multiplex PCR; TCRdb holds only in-frame clones, not every one. The sample has 150,000 to 200,000 clones; roughly 86% are singletons. The specimen sequenced was peripheral blood. These receptors all come from a man aged 35 to 55 with active or convalescent COVID-19. Each CDR3 is given with its conserved first and last residue. The D gene is left open where the match is weak. Only some rows state a clone size, as once, few, many or a class for expanded clones.

j_call cdr3_length clone_size v_call d_call cdr3_nt cdr3_aa
TRBJ1-3 14 NA TRBV30 NA TGTGCCTGGACCCCGGACTCGGCGGGAAACACCATATATTTT CAWTPDSAGNTIYF
TRBJ2-1 14 NA TRBV5-1 NA TGCGCCAGCAGCTTGGCTTACGGTCTCGATGAGCAGTTCTTC CASSLAYGLDEQFF
TRBJ1-1 17 once TRBV12-5 NA TGTGCTAGTGGTTTGGTAAACAGTTTAGACGTTGGAACTGAAGCTTTCTTT CASGLVNSLDVGTEAFF
TRBJ1-2 13 NA TRBV30 NA TGTGCCTGGAGTGTTGGGCGGGGGCTTGGCTACACCTTC CAWSVGRGLGYTF
TRBJ2-1 16 NA TRBV7-9 TRBD2 TGTGCCAGCAGCTTACAGGGACTAGTTGCCCCCAATGAGCAGTTCTTC CASSLQGLVAPNEQFF
TRBJ2-5 20 NA TRBV4-3 TRBD1 TGCGCCAGCAGCCAAGATTGGGGGATTTTGGACAGGGGTCTTTCGGAGACCCAGTACTTC CASSQDWGILDRGLSETQYF
TRBJ2-2 15 NA TRBV7-3 TRBD2 TGTGCCAGCAGCTTAGCAGCGGGGGGCACCGGGGAGCTGTTTTTT CASSLAAGGTGELFF
TRBJ1-1 17 NA TRBV5-5 NA TGTGCCAGCAGCTTGGCCCGTGGTTACGGTATGAACACTGAAGCTTTCTTT CASSLARGYGMNTEAFF
TRBJ1-4 18 NA TRBV3-1/TRBV3-2 TRBD1 TGTGCCAGCAGCCCTCAGACCGGGACAGGGGTTGGTAATGAAAAACTGTTTTTT CASSPQTGTGVGNEKLFF
TRBJ1-2 14 NA TRBV28 TRBD1 TGTGCCAGCAGTCAACCGGGACAGGACTATGGCTACACCTTC CASSQPGQDYGYTF
TRBJ2-1 15 NA TRBV27 TRBD1 TGTGCCAGCAGTGCAACGACAGGGGGAGTCGATGAGCAGTTCTTC CASSATTGGVDEQFF
TRBJ2-5 14 NA TRBV19 TRBD2 TGTGCCAGTAGGACTAGCGGGGGGTCGGAGACCCAGTACTTC CASRTSGGSETQYF
TRBJ1-1 14 NA TRBV15 NA TGTGCCACCAGTTCACACAGGGACGACACTGAAGCTTTCTTT CATSSHRDDTEAFF
TRBJ1-4 17 NA TRBV5-4 NA TGTGCCAGCAGCTACCAAGCGGGGACGGTTCCCGATGAAAAACTGTTTTTT CASSYQAGTVPDEKLFF
TRBJ2-5 15 NA TRBV2 TRBD2 TGTGCCAGCAGCGAACGGAGCGGGGGTTTGGAGACCCAGTACTTC CASSERSGGLETQYF